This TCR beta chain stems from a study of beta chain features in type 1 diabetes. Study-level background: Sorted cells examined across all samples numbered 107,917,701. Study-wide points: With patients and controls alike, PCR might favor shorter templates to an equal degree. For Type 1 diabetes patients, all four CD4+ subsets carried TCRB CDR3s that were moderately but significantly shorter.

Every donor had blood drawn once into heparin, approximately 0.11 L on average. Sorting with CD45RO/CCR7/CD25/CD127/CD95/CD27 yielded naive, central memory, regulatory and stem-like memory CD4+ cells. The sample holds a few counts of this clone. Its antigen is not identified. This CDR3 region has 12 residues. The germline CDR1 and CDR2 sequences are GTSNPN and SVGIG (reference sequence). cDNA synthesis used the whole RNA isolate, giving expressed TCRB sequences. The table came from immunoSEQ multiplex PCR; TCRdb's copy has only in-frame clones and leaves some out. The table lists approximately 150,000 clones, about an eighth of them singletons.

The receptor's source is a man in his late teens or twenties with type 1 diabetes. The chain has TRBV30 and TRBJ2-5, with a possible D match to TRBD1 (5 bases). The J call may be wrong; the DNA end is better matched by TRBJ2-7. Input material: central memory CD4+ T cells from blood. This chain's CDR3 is CAWSVDSYEQYF. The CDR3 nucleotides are TGTGCCTGGAGCGTAGACAGCTACGAGCAGTACTTC.